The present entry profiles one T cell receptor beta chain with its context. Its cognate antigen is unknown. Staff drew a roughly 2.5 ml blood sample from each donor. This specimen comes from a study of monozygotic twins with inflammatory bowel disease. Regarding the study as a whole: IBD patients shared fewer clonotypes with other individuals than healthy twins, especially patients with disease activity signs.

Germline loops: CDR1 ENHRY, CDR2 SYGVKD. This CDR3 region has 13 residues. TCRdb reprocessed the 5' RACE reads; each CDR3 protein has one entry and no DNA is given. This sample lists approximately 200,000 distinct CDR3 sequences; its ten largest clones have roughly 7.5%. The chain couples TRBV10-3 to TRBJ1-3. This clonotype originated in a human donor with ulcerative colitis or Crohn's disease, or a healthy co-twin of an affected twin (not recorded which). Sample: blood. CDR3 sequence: CAIRYSSGNTIYF.